This TCR beta chain was observed in a study of OX40 agonist ivuxolimab in advanced cancers. Study as a whole: Patients' therapy was ivuxolimab, an antibody that acts as an agonist of OX40 (CD134). Partial response was recorded in three patients: one hepatocellular carcinoma and two cutaneous melanoma cases.

General study findings and limits: The authors also found low normalized T-cell clonal expansion in some nonresponders.

A remark on this clone: Its cognate antigen is unknown.

CDR1 is MNHNS, CDR2 SASEGT, per germline. V lost 4 bases and J lost 4; bases outside the gene matches: 7. The CDR3 sequence is 15 residues long. The table came from immunoSEQ multiplex PCR; TCRdb's copy has only in-frame clones and leaves some out. The sample holds over 20,000 clones, 78% seen once. The chain is built from TRBV6-1 and TRBJ2-5; 9 bases match TRBD2. The source of this sequence is an adult with an advanced solid tumor such as melanoma, head and neck, liver or kidney cancer. This sample comprised CD4+ or CD8+ T cells sorted from blood, obtained in a trial of the OX40 agonist ivuxolimab. The chain's CDR3 is CASSVGTSRRETQYF. The CDR3 region has the DNA TGTGCCAGCAGTGTGGGGACTAGCCGTCGAGAGACCCAGTACTTC.